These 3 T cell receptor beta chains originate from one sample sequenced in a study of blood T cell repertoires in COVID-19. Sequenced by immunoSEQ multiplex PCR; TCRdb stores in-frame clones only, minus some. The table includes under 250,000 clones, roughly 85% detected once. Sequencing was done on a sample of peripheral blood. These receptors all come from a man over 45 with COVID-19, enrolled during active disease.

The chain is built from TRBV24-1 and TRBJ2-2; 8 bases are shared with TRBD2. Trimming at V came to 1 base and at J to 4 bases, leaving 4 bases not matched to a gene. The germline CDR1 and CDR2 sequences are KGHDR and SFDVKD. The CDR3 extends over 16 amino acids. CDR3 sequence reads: CATSDFRLAGTGELFF. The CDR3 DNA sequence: TGTGCCACCAGTGATTTTAGGCTAGCGGGCACCGGGGAGCTGTTTTTT.

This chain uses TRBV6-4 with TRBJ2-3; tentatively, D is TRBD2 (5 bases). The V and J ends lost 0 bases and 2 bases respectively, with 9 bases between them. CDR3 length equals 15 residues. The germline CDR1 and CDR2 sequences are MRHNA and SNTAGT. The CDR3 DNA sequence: TGTGCCAGCAGTGACTCTGGGAGTCCCACAGATACGCAGTATTTT. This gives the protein CASSDSGSPTDTQYF.

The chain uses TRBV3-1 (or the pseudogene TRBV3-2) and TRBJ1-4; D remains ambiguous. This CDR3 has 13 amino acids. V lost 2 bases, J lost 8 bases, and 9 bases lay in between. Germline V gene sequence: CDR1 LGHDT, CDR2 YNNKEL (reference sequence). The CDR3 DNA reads TGTGCCAGCAGCCAACGGGGTTTGGAAAAACTGTTTTTT. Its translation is CASSQRGLEKLFF.